The clone carrying this TCR beta chain was observed a few times. The data are from a study of blood T cell repertoires in COVID-19. Study as a whole: There were acute and convalescent COVID-19 samples, and they came from the United States, Italy and Spain. Sources were T cells, B-cell-depleted T cells, or PBMCs; the material itself was cDNA or gDNA.

Under the authors' procedure: Quantification of nucleated cells was approximated via reference gene primer amplification. Sequencing was performed with immunoSEQ multiplex PCR; in TCRdb, only in-frame clones are kept and a portion is missing. The V and J calls and the clone size are those of that table, but D and trimming were determined from the DNA. This sample carries approximately 210,000 clones, roughly 85% of them seen once, and the ten largest clones take 3.6%. Trimming removed 5 bases at V and 5 bases at J, with 18 bases between. The CDR3 has 16 residues. The germline V gene has CDR1 SGHTA and CDR2 FQGNSA.

Material: peripheral blood. The J gene is TRBJ1-4, the V gene TRBV7-2; D is possibly TRBD1 (6 bases). The clonotype originates from an elderly woman with acute or convalescent COVID-19. The DNA of the CDR3 is TGTGCCAGCAGCCCCGGGCCGGGGGGCAAAAATGAAAAACTGTTTTTT. Translating gives CASSPGPGGKNEKLFF.